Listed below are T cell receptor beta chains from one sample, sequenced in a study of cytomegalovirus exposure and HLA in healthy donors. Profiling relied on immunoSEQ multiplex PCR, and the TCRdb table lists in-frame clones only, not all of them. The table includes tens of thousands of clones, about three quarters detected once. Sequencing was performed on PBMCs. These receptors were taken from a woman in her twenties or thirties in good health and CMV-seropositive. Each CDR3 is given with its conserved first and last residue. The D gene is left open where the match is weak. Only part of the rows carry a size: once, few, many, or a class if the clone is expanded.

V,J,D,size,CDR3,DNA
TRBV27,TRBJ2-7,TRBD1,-,CASRGQGERGGEQYF,TGTGCCAGCAGAGGACAGGGTGAGAGAGGGGGCGAGCAGTACTTC
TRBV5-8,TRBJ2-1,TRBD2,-,CASSTVVLAGGVYNEQFF,TGTGCCAGCAGCACGGTAGTTCTAGCGGGAGGTGTGTACAATGAGCAGTTCTTC
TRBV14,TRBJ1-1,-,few,CASSQSRVMNTEAFF,TGTGCCAGCAGCCAATCCCGAGTCATGAACACTGAAGCTTTCTTT
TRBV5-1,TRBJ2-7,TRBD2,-,CASTRTSGTYEQYF,TGCGCCAGCACACGGACTAGCGGGACCTACGAGCAGTACTTC
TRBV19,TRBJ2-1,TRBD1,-,CASTPWGTGDSNEQFF,TGTGCCAGTACCCCCTGGGGGACAGGGGATTCAAATGAGCAGTTCTTC
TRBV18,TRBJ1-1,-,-,CASSHPGENTEAFF,TGTGCCAGCTCACACCCAGGGGAGAACACTGAAGCTTTCTTT
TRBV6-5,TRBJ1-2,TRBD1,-,CASSFGQGLNYGYTF,TGTGCCAGCAGTTTCGGACAGGGGTTGAACTATGGCTACACCTTC
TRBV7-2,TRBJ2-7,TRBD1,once,CASSLETGLASYEQYF,TGTGCCAGCAGCTTAGAGACAGGGTTGGCATCCTACGAGCAGTACTTC
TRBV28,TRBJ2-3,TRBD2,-,CASSLGRGRVTDTQYF,TGTGCCAGCAGTTTGGGGAGGGGCAGGGTAACAGATACGCAGTATTTT
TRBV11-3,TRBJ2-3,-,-,CASSRGTDTQYF,TGTGCCAGCAGCCGCGGTACAGATACGCAGTATTTT
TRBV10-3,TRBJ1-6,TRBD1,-,CAISGGTRDRGSPLHF,TGTGCCATCAGTGGAGGGACCCGGGACAGGGGCTCACCCCTCCACTTT
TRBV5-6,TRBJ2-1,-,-,CASSLSVPILTEQFF,TGTGCCAGCAGCTTAAGCGTCCCCATCCTCACTGAGCAGTTCTTC
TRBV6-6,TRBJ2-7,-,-,CASSYSRDPYEQYF,TGTGCCAGCAGTTACTCGAGAGATCCCTACGAGCAGTACTTC
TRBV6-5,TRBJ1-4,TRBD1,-,CASSYGQVEKLFF,TGTGCCAGCAGTTACGGACAGGTTGAAAAACTGTTTTTT
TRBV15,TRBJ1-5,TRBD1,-,CATSRDIGTDSNQPQHF,TGTGCCACCAGCAGAGATATCGGGACAGATAGCAATCAGCCCCAGCATTTT
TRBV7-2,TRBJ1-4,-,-,CASSLSGASNEKLFF,TGTGCCAGCAGCCTAAGCGGGGCCTCAAATGAAAAACTGTTTTTT
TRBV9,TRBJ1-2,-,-,CASSSRAGGYTF,TGTGCCAGCAGCTCCAGGGCGGGGGGCTACACCTTC
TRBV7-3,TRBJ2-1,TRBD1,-,CASSDGQGPYNEQFF,TGTGCCAGCAGCGATGGACAGGGGCCCTACAATGAGCAGTTCTTC
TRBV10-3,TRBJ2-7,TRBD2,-,CAAGLAGAYEQYF,TGTGCCGCCGGACTAGCGGGAGCTTACGAGCAGTACTTC
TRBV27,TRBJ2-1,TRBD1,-,CASIRTGTYNEQFF,TGTGCCAGCATTAGGACAGGGACCTACAATGAGCAGTTCTTC
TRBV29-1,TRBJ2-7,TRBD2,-,CSAGMTSGSSYEQYF,TGCAGCGCTGGAATGACTAGCGGGAGCTCCTACGAGCAGTACTTC
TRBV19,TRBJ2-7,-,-,CASSTTGFPYEQYF,TGTGCCAGTAGTACCACAGGCTTCCCCTACGAGCAGTACTTC
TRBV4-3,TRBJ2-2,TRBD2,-,CASSQGLAKGGELFF,TGCGCCAGCAGCCAAGGACTAGCAAAGGGCGGGGAGCTGTTTTTT
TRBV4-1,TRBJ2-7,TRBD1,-,CASSRLGTGIVSYEQYF,TGCGCCAGCAGCCGTCTGGGGACAGGGATCGTCTCCTACGAGCAGTACTTC
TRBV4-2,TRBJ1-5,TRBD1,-,CASSQGDRGSSNQPQHF,TGTGCCAGCAGCCAAGGTGACAGGGGTTCAAGCAATCAGCCCCAGCATTTT
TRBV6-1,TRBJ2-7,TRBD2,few,CASKRGGPYEQYF,TGTGCCAGCAAGAGGGGAGGGCCCTACGAGCAGTACTTC
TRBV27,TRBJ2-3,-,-,CASSFGRGQGDTQYF,TGTGCCAGCAGTTTCGGGAGGGGGCAGGGAGATACGCAGTATTTT
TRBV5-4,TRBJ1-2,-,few,CASSLGSGGRRYTF,TGTGCCAGCAGCTTGGGTTCGGGGGGTCGACGCTACACCTTC
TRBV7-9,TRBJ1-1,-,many,CASSGRVRNTEAFF,TGTGCCAGCAGCGGCCGGGTCCGGAACACTGAAGCTTTCTTT
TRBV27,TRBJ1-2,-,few,CASSQTGGGYTF,TGTGCCAGCAGTCAGACAGGAGGTGGCTACACCTTC
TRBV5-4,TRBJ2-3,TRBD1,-,CASSLAGQGLFTDTQYF,TGTGCCAGCAGCTTGGCCGGACAGGGACTCTTCACAGATACGCAGTATTTT
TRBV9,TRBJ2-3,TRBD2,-,CASSPGTSGHTQYF,TGTGCCAGCAGCCCCGGGACTAGCGGGCATACGCAGTATTTT
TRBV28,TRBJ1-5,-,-,CASRGPNQPQHF,TGTGCCAGCCGGGGTCCCAATCAGCCCCAGCATTTT
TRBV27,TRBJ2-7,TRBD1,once,CASSEHRGREQYF,TGTGCCAGCAGTGAACATAGGGGGCGAGAGCAGTACTTC
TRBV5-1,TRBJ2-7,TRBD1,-,CASSSGQLLYEQYF,TGCGCCAGCAGCTCGGGACAGCTCCTCTACGAGCAGTACTTC